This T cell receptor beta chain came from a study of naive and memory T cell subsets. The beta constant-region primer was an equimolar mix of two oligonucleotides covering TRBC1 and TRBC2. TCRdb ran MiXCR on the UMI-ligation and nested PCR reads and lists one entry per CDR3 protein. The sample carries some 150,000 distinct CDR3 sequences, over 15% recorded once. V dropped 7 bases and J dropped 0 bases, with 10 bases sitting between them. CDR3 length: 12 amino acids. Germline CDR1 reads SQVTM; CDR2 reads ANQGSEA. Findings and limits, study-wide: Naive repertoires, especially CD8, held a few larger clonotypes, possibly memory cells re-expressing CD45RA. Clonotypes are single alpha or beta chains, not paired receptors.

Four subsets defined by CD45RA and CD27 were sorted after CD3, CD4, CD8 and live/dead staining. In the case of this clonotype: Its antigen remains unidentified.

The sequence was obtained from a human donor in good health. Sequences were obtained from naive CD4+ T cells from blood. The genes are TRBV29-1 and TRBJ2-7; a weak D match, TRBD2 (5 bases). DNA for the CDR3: TGCAGCGGGACTGGAAGCTCCTACGAGCAGTACTTC. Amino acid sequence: CSGTGSSYEQYF.